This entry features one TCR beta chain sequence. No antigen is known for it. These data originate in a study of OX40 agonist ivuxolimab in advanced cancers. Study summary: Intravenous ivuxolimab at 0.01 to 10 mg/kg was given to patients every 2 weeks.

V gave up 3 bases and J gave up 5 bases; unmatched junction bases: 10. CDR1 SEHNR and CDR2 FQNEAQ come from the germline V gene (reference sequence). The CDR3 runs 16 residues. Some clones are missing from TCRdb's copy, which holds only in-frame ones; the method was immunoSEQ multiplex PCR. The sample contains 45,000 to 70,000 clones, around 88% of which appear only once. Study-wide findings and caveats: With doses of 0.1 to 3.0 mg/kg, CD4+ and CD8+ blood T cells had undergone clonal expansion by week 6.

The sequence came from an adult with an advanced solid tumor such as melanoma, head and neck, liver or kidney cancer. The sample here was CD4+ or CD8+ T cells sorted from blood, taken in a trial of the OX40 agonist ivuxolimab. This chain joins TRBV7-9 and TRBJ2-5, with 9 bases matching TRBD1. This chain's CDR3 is CASSFYRGRGEETQYF. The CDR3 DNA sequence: TGTGCCAGCAGCTTCTACAGGGGGCGAGGGGAGGAGACCCAGTACTTC.